Listed below are T cell receptor beta chains from one sample, sequenced in a study of T cell changes during pregnancy in multiple sclerosis. Sequenced by immunoSEQ multiplex PCR; TCRdb stores in-frame clones only, minus some. This sample has 70,000 to 100,000 clones, with around 93% found just once. The sample here was peripheral blood, taken in the first trimester of pregnancy. All receptors derive from a female donor with multiple sclerosis, enrolled in a pregnancy study. The CDR3 runs from the conserved cysteine through the conserved F or W. The D gene is left open where the match is weak. Clone size is shown for a subset of rows, as once, few, many or a class of expanded clone.

J,D,V,size,CDR3,DNA
TRBJ2-2,-,TRBV9,-,CASSVELGGNTGELFF,TGTGCCAGCAGCGTAGAATTAGGAGGGAACACCGGGGAGCTGTTTTTT
TRBJ1-1,-,TRBV5-6,-,CASSLGRNTEAFF,TGTGCCAGCAGCTTGGGTCGGAACACTGAAGCTTTCTTT
TRBJ2-7,TRBD1,TRBV6-5,many,CASTFHGTGGEQYF,TGTGCCAGCACATTTCATGGTACAGGGGGCGAGCAGTACTTC
TRBJ2-7,-,TRBV5-1,-,CASSPPREPYEQYF,TGCGCCAGCAGCCCCCCGAGGGAGCCCTACGAGCAGTACTTC
TRBJ1-5,TRBD1,TRBV7-3,-,CASSSTGGAVFLGQPQHF,TGTGCCAGCAGCTCCACAGGGGGCGCAGTCTTTCTAGGGCAGCCCCAGCATTTT
TRBJ2-1,TRBD2,TRBV7-3,once,CASSPSGGAGEQFF,TGTGCCAGCAGCCCCAGCGGGGGGGCTGGAGAGCAGTTCTTC
TRBJ1-6,TRBD1,TRBV9,-,CASSEEIQGGGSPLHF,TGTGCCAGCAGCGAGGAGATACAGGGGGGAGGTTCACCCCTCCACTTT
TRBJ1-1,TRBD1,TRBV6-1,-,CASLQGATEAFF,TGTGCCAGCCTACAGGGGGCCACTGAAGCTTTCTTT
TRBJ1-5,-,TRBV19,-,CASRPGLYSNQPQHF,TGTGCCAGTAGGCCGGGATTGTATAGCAATCAGCCCCAGCATTTT
TRBJ2-5,-,TRBV19,-,CASSIGSLTVAGTQYF,TGTGCCAGTAGTATCGGTAGTTTGACTGTAGCTGGGACCCAGTACTTC
TRBJ2-3,TRBD2,TRBV5-4,-,CASSLVLAGGSDTQYF,TGTGCCAGCAGCTTGGTTCTAGCGGGGGGATCAGATACGCAGTATTTT
TRBJ2-7,-,TRBV6-5,-,CASSYQGLPSSYEQYF,TGTGCCAGCAGTTACCAAGGACTTCCGAGCTCCTACGAGCAGTACTTC
TRBJ2-3,TRBD2,TRBV5-6,-,CASSLAARGALSDTQYF,TGTGCCAGCAGCTTGGCCGCGCGGGGGGCCCTGTCAGATACGCAGTATTTT
TRBJ1-1,-,TRBV9,-,CASSTTGKNTEAFF,TGTGCCAGCAGCACAACAGGGAAGAACACTGAAGCTTTCTTT
TRBJ1-5,-,TRBV11-2,-,CASSLGRGDNQPQHF,TGTGCCAGCAGCTTGGGACGGGGGGACAATCAGCCCCAGCATTTT
TRBJ2-7,TRBD2,TRBV7-2,once,CASSSRRGAGYEQYF,TGTGCCAGCAGCTCTAGGCGGGGGGCGGGGTACGAGCAGTACTTC
TRBJ2-7,-,TRBV29-1,-,CSAQRDLSYEQYF,TGCAGCGCGCAACGGGACTTATCCTACGAGCAGTACTTC
TRBJ2-5,TRBD1,TRBV7-9,-,CASSTTRGQVDQETQYF,TGTGCCAGCAGCACTACACGAGGACAGGTGGATCAAGAGACCCAGTACTTC
TRBJ2-3,TRBD2,TRBV2,-,CASSRASGGPSTDTQYF,TGTGCCAGCAGCCGGGCTAGCGGGGGGCCAAGCACAGATACGCAGTATTTT